Shown below are 29 T cell receptor beta chains from a single sample sequenced in a study of blood T cell repertoires in COVID-19. Clones were sequenced by immunoSEQ multiplex PCR, and TCRdb holds only the in-frame ones, with some missing. The repertoire holds over 120,000 clones, with around 87% as singletons. Sequencing was carried out using PBMCs or T cells enriched from blood (not recorded which). These receptor sequences come from a man in his sixties who had recovered from COVID-19.

V is TRBV10-3 and J is TRBJ2-2; TRBD2 agrees at 8 bases. Germline CDR1 reads ENHRY; CDR2 reads SYGVKD. This CDR3 has 15 residues. Trimming at V came to 4 bases and at J to 3 bases, leaving 4 bases not matched to a gene. In DNA, the CDR3 is TGTGCCATCAGTGGAGGCGGGAGGTACACCGGGGAGCTGTTTTTT. Encoded protein: CAISGGGRYTGELFF.

The chain recombines TRBV15 with TRBJ2-3, with 8 bases that match TRBD2. Unmatched junction bases numbered 9, after V lost 8 bases and J lost 5 bases. Looked up from germline, CDR1 is LNHNV and CDR2 is YYDKDF (reference sequence). The CDR3 is 14 amino acids. CDR3 DNA: TGTGCCACCTCCGGACTAGCAGCCATAGATACGCAGTATTTT. Translating it yields CATSGLAAIDTQYF.

In this sample, this clone turned up once. The chain combines TRBV6-1 with TRBJ2-7; 7 bases align to TRBD1. Germline V gives CDR1 MNHNS, CDR2 SASEGT. The V segment lost 2 bases and the J segment 0 bases; nucleotides outside the gene matches: 10. The length of the CDR3 is 17 residues. Here the CDR3 reads CASSESRGQRISYEQYF. The CDR3 nucleotides are TGTGCCAGCAGTGAATCGAGGGGACAGCGAATCTCCTACGAGCAGTACTTC.

The chain uses TRBV13 and TRBJ2-7; 8 nucleotides match TRBD2. The J segment lost 6 bases and the V segment lost 0 bases, leaving 7 bases of the junction unmatched. Germline CDR1 and CDR2: PRHDT and FYEKMQ (reference sequence). This CDR3 is 15 amino acids long. As DNA, the CDR3 is TGTGCCAGCAGCTTAGGGGGTAGCGGGGTAGCCGAGCAGTACTTC. Its protein is CASSLGGSGVAEQYF.

The chain employs TRBV25-1 and TRBJ1-2; D unclear. V gave up 5 bases and J gave up 2 bases, with 6 bases separating them. Looked up from germline, CDR1 is MGHDK and CDR2 is SYGVNS. The CDR3 length is 12 residues. CDR3 loop: CASSSLNYGYTF. For the CDR3, the DNA is TGTGCCAGCAGTTCCTTGAACTATGGCTACACCTTC.

The chain uses TRBV18 and TRBJ2-4; the D gene is possibly TRBD1 (6 bases). Germline loops: CDR1 KGHSH, CDR2 LQKENI. The CDR3 extends over 14 amino acids. Trimming shortened V by 3 bases and J by 6 bases, and 12 bases separated the two germline ends. Written as DNA, the CDR3 is TGTGCCAGCTCACCCCAGGGGTCGGGAAACATTCAGTACTTC. Translating it yields CASSPQGSGNIQYF.

This clone occurred once. V and J are TRBV9 and TRBJ2-3; TRBD2 matches 11 bases. The germline V gene has CDR1 SGDLS and CDR2 YYNGEE. This CDR3 region has 17 residues. Trimming removed 0 bases from V and 6 bases from J; junction bases left unmatched: 9. Here the CDR3 reads CASSVELVASGRDTQYF. The CDR3 DNA sequence: TGTGCCAGCAGCGTAGAGCTAGTTGCTAGCGGGAGGGATACGCAGTATTTT.

CDR3 sequence reads: CAYESGEETQYF. The CDR3 DNA reads as TGTGCCTATGAGTCAGGGGAAGAGACCCAGTACTTC. This rearrangement joins TRBV30 to TRBJ2-5, with a tentative D call TRBD1 (6 bases). Trimming shortened V by 7 bases and J by 3 bases, and 12 bases separated the two germline ends. The germline CDR1 and CDR2 sequences are GTSNPN and SVGIG (reference sequence). The CDR3 covers 12 residues.

The chain has TRBV19 and TRBJ2-5; TRBD2 matches at 10 bases. CDR1 is LNHDA and CDR2 is SQIVND in the germline V gene (reference sequence). This CDR3 has 16 amino acids. J gave up 4 bases and V 5 bases, and 10 bases lay outside the gene matches. CDR3 bases: TGTGCCAGTAGTTCTTTAGCGGGAGGTTTGGTAGAGACCCAGTACTTC. It codes for CASSSLAGGLVETQYF.

The V gene is TRBV6-5, the J gene TRBJ2-4, with 9 bases that match TRBD1. The CDR3 runs to 15 residues. The J segment lost 3 bases and the V segment lost 9 bases, leaving 9 bases of the junction unmatched. Germline V CDR1 and CDR2: MNHEY, SVGAGI. The CDR3 nucleotides are TGTGCCAGAGTTAGACAGGGGGGCCTCAAAAACATTCAGTACTTC. Translating gives CARVRQGGLKNIQYF.

V and J are TRBV5-1 and TRBJ2-7, with TRBD1 matching over 10 bases. The V segment lost 3 bases and the J segment 7 bases; nucleotides outside the gene matches: 10. The CDR3 length is 15 residues. Germline assignment: CDR1 SGHRS and CDR2 YFSETQ. CDR3 amino acids: CASSSLQGQGQEQYF. CDR3 coding DNA: TGCGCCAGCAGCTCACTACAGGGACAGGGGCAAGAGCAGTACTTC.

The rearrangement uses TRBV28 and TRBJ2-7; D call uncertain. V was pared by 6 bases and J by 9 bases, with 15 bases between. CDR1 and CDR2 (germline): MDHEN, SYDVKM. This CDR3 is built from 12 residues. In DNA form, the CDR3 reads TGTGCCAGCAGCTTTGGCGACGGCGGGCAGTACTTC. This gives the protein CASSFGDGGQYF.

The chain has TRBV7-9 and TRBJ2-1; maybe TRBD2 (5 bases). V dropped 4 bases and J dropped 4 bases, with 17 bases sitting between them. This CDR3 spans 16 amino acids. The germline V gene has CDR1 SEHNR and CDR2 FQNEAQ (reference sequence). The CDR3 region is CASSSRAGTLYNEQFF. The CDR3 nucleotides are TGTGCCAGCAGCTCGAGGGCAGGTACTCTTTACAATGAGCAGTTCTTC.

This clone was seen just once. The V gene is TRBV18, the J gene TRBJ2-2, with unresolved D. The germline V gene has CDR1 KGHSH and CDR2 LQKENI. Trimming removed 3 bases at V and 1 base at J, with 3 bases between. The CDR3 contains 13 residues. DNA for the CDR3: TGTGCCAGCTCACCTAGGAACACCGGGGAGCTGTTTTTT. Amino acids: CASSPRNTGELFF.

The chain uses TRBV2 and TRBJ1-2; D gene uncertain. Trimming pared 8 bases from V and 4 bases from J, leaving 11 bases between. The CDR3 loop spans 12 amino acids. CDR1 and CDR2 from the germline V gene are SNHLY and FYNNEI. The CDR3 DNA is TGTGCCAGCGGATTAGGACTCTATGGCTACACCTTC. It codes for CASGLGLYGYTF.

The rearrangement links TRBV2 to TRBJ1-2, with D unclear. The ends were cut back, 6 bases at V and 5 bases at J, with 13 bases in the middle. CDR1 is SNHLY, CDR2 FYNNEI, per germline. CDR3 size: 13 residues. CDR3 region: CASSASLQYGYTF. For the CDR3, the DNA is TGTGCCAGCAGCGCTTCGCTCCAGTATGGCTACACCTTC.

This clone was counted a few times. J is TRBJ2-2 and V is TRBV5-4; tentative D call: TRBD1 (6 bases). The V end lost 0 bases, the J end lost 6 bases, and 9 bases lay between the germline ends. From germline, CDR1 is SGHNT and CDR2 YYREEE (reference sequence). This CDR3 has 14 amino acids. The CDR3 loop is CASSLGQVAGELFF. In DNA form, the CDR3 reads TGTGCCAGCAGCTTGGGACAGGTGGCCGGGGAGCTGTTTTTT.

The chain has TRBV5-1 and TRBJ1-1, with D possibly matching TRBD1 (5 bases). V lost 5 bases and J 1 base, leaving 21 bases between the germline ends. Per germline, CDR1 SGHRS and CDR2 YFSETQ. The CDR3 length is 17 residues. In DNA, the CDR3 is TGCGCCAGCAGACCCGGGGGGGGAGCACACTGGAACACTGAAGCTTTCTTT. Translating gives CASRPGGGAHWNTEAFF.

CDR3 residues: CASKPPGRAPLHF. In nucleotides, the CDR3 is TGTGCCAGCAAGCCCCCAGGGAGGGCACCCCTCCACTTT. This chain uses TRBV28 with TRBJ1-6; possibly TRBD1 for D (5 bases). Trimming shortened V by 7 bases and J by 11 bases, and 15 bases separated the two germline ends. Germline V gene sequence: CDR1 MDHEN, CDR2 SYDVKM. The CDR3 is 13 amino acids.

The V call is TRBV7-9, the J call TRBJ2-5, with no clear D. Looked up from germline, CDR1 is SEHNR and CDR2 is FQNEAQ (reference sequence). This CDR3 is built from 16 residues. V was pared by 1 base and J by 5 bases, with 17 bases between. The CDR3 region is CASSLGETLRLETQYF. The CDR3 DNA follows: TGTGCCAGCAGCTTAGGCGAGACACTTCGGCTGGAGACCCAGTACTTC.

The V gene is TRBV9, the J gene TRBJ2-6; 9 nucleotides align to TRBD1. The CDR3 totals 19 residues. The V segment lost 0 bases and the J segment 0 bases; nucleotides outside the gene matches: 7. Germline V gene lookup returns CDR1 SGDLS and CDR2 YYNGEE. The CDR3: CASSVVGTGRFSGANVLTF. CDR3 DNA: TGTGCCAGCAGCGTAGTGGGGACAGGGAGGTTCTCTGGGGCCAACGTCCTGACTTTC.

The V gene is TRBV7-8, the J gene TRBJ1-5; D not resolved. V was shortened by 2 bases and J by 1 base, with 12 bases between the two germline ends. Germline V gene data show CDR1 as SGHVS and CDR2 as FQNEAQ. CDR3 length: 16 residues. The CDR3 nucleotides read TGTGCCAGCAGCTTACGAACGGGAGGAAGCAATCAGCCCCAGCATTTT. Protein sequence: CASSLRTGGSNQPQHF. The variable domain in full, completed from reference TRBV7-8 and TRBJ1-5, reads GAGVSQSPRYKVAKRGQDVALRCDPISGHVSLFWYQQALGQGPEFLTYFQNEAQLDKSGLPSDRFFAERPEGSVSTLKIQRTQQEDSAVYLCASSLRTGGSNQPQHFGDGTRLSIL.

The chain links TRBV5-1 to TRBJ1-5; D gene unclear. CDR1 is SGHRS and CDR2 is YFSETQ in the germline V gene. This CDR3 has 16 amino acids. Trimming removed 5 bases from V and 0 bases from J, with 15 bases in between. CDR3 amino acids: CASSGAADYSNQPQHF. In nucleotides, the CDR3 is TGCGCCAGCAGTGGAGCGGCAGATTATAGCAATCAGCCCCAGCATTTT.

For this clone: Other DNA variants within this sample encode the same CDR3. This chain links TRBV6-5 with TRBJ1-3, with D uncertain. The CDR3 extends over 12 amino acids. Per germline, CDR1 MNHEY and CDR2 SVGAGI. Trimming pared 4 bases from V and 1 base from J, leaving 2 bases between. The CDR3 region is CASSLSGNTIYF. Here the CDR3 DNA reads TGTGCCAGCAGTTTATCTGGAAACACCATATATTTT.

V is TRBV29-1 and J is TRBJ1-2; a possible D gene is TRBD1 (5 bases). CDR1 is SQVTM, CDR2 ANQGSEA, per germline. The V gene lost 7 bases and the J gene lost 0 bases, with 15 bases spanning the gap. The CDR3 has 14 amino acids. CDR3 region: CSGGRGDPNYGYTF. The CDR3 DNA sequence: TGCAGCGGTGGGAGGGGAGATCCTAACTATGGCTACACCTTC. Full variable domain (outside the CDR3, taken from reference TRBV29-1 and TRBJ1-2): SAVISQKPSRDICQRGTSLTIQCQVDSQVTMMFWYRQQPGQSLTLIATANQGSEATYESGFVIDKFPISRPNLTFSTLTVSNMSPEDSSIYLCSGGRGDPNYGYTFGSGTRLTVV.

The rearrangement links TRBV27 to TRBJ2-1; D ambiguous. CDR1 MNHEY and CDR2 SMNVEV come from the germline V gene (reference sequence). Between the trimmed V and J ends, which lost 3 bases and 0 bases, there was a span of 9 bases. The CDR3 totals 15 residues. The CDR3 DNA follows: TGTGCCAGCAGTTTGCGGCTGATCTCCTACAATGAGCAGTTCTTC. As protein: CASSLRLISYNEQFF.

This clone was recorded only once. CDR3 bases: TGTGCCTGGAGCGCCCCCGGGACAGGGAATTCGAGGGGGAATTCACCCCTCCACTTT. Translated, it gives CAWSAPGTGNSRGNSPLHF. V and J are TRBV30 and TRBJ1-6; TRBD1 matches at 9 bases. The CDR3 spans 19 residues. Unmatched junction bases numbered 19, after V lost 3 bases and J lost 7 bases. Germline loops: CDR1 GTSNPN, CDR2 SVGIG (reference sequence).

The sample holds one count of this clone. The rearrangement links TRBV5-1 to TRBJ1-1; 7 bases are a match to TRBD1. This CDR3 is built from 16 residues. The ends lost 1 base at V and 0 bases at J; junction bases unmatched: 6. The germline V gene encodes CDR1 SGHRS and CDR2 YFSETQ. CDR3 in amino acids: CASSLKQGTMNTEAFF. The CDR3 coding sequence is TGCGCCAGCAGCTTGAAACAGGGGACCATGAACACTGAAGCTTTCTTT. The full variable domain, completed using reference TRBV5-1 and TRBJ1-1, is KAGVTQTPRYLIKTRGQQVTLSCSPISGHRSVSWYQQTPGQGLQFLFEYFSETQRNKGNFPGRFSGRQFSNSRSEMNVSTLELGDSALYLCASSLKQGTMNTEAFFGQGTRLTVV.

The chain uses TRBV9 and TRBJ1-4, with D tentatively TRBD1 (6 bases). Germline V lookup: CDR1 SGDLS, CDR2 YYNGEE. The CDR3 sequence is 15 residues long. V was cut by 4 bases and J by 3 bases, with 13 bases left in between. As DNA, the CDR3 is TGTGCCAGCAGCCCGCGGGCAGGGGCTAATGAAAAACTGTTTTTT. This gives the protein CASSPRAGANEKLFF.